This TCR beta chain was captured by sequencing in a study of cytomegalovirus exposure and HLA in healthy donors. Comment on this clone: Its antigen is unidentified.

This CDR3 is built from 12 residues. Trimming took 7 bases from V and 5 from J, leaving 13 bases between them. Germline V gene lookup returns CDR1 SQVTM and CDR2 ANQGSEA. Study findings and constraints: The investigators catalogued 150 or so TCR beta chains as cytomegalovirus-associated.

PCR employed 60 Vbeta and 13 Jbeta primers. Profiled with immunoSEQ multiplex PCR; TCRdb holds only in-frame clones, not every one. Recorded for this sample: fewer than 85,000 clones. The V gene is TRBV29-1, the J gene TRBJ2-3, with D tentatively TRBD2 (6 bases). The source is a man aged 30 to 39 in good health and CMV-seronegative. The source material was PBMCs. DNA of the CDR3: TGCAGCGCTAAGGACGGGAGAGATACGCAGTATTTT. As protein: CSAKDGRDTQYF.